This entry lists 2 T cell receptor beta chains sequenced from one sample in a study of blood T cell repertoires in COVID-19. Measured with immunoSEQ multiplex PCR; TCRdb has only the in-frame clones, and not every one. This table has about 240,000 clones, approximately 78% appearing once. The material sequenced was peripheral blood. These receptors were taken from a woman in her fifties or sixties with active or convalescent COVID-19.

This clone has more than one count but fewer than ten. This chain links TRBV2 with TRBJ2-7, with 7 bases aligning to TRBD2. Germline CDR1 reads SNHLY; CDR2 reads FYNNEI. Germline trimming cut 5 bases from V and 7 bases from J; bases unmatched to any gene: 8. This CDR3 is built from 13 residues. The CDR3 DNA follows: TGTGCCAGCAGTTCAACCCAGGGAGGGGAGCAGTACTTC. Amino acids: CASSSTQGGEQYF. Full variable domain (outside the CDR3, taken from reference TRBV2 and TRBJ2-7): EPEVTQTPSHQVTQMGQEVILRCVPISNHLYFYWYRQILGQKVEFLVSFYNNEISEKSEIFDDQFSVERPDGSNFTLKIRSTKLEDSAMYFCASSSTQGGEQYFGPGTRLTVT.

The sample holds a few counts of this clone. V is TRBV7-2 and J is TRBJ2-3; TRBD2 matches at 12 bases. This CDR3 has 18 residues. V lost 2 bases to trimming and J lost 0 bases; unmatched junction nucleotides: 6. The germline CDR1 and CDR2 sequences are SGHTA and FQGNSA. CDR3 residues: CASSLTSGGYPSTDTQYF. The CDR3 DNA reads TGTGCCAGCAGCTTAACTAGCGGGGGGTACCCTAGCACAGATACGCAGTATTTT.